The T cell receptor beta chain described here comes from a study of cytomegalovirus exposure and HLA in healthy donors. Across the whole study: Sequencing of approximately 190 million T cells in an earlier analysis found 95 million to 120 million unique TCR beta sequences.

The CDR3 contains 15 residues. Germline V gene data show CDR1 as SSHAT and CDR2 as FNYEAQ (reference sequence). The junction had 5 bases not matched to a gene; V was cut back by 5 bases and J by 3 bases. PCR was performed using 60 Vbeta and 13 Jbeta primers. How the authors handled the data: In a later analysis, the count reached some 75 million unique TCR beta chains, with about 9.9 million shared. Sequencing was performed with immunoSEQ multiplex PCR; in TCRdb, only in-frame clones are kept and a portion is missing. From that table come the V and J calls and clone size; the DNA was used to work out D and trimming. The data contain around 150,000 clones, 70% to 80% of them singletons. This clone is judged medium-sized. Its antigen is undetermined. Whole-study results and caveats: High sensitivity and specificity were reportedly achieved when the classifier diagnosed cytomegalovirus status. Analysis was carried out at a later point, and it linked a missense DCLRE1C variant to TCR beta V- and J-gene trimming.

This receptor was taken from a man aged 30 to 45 in good health and CMV-seropositive. The J gene is TRBJ2-3, the V gene TRBV7-7, with 10 bases aligning to TRBD2. The sequenced sample was PBMCs. CDR3 amino acids: CASSPLAGVTDTQYF. The CDR3 nucleotides are TGTGCCAGCAGCCCGCTAGCGGGGGTGACAGATACGCAGTATTTT.